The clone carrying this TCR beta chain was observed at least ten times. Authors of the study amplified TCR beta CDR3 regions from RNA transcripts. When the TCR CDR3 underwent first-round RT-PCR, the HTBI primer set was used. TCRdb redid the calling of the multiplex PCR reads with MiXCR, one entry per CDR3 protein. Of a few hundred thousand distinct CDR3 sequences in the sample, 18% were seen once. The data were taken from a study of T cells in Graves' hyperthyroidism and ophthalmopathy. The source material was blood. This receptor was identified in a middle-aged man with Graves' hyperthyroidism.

The CDR3: CAWTNQETQYF. The CDR3, as DNA: TGTGCCTGGACTAACCAAGAGACCCAGTACTTC. The chain employs TRBV30 and TRBJ2-5, with D unclear. Per germline, CDR1 GTSNPN and CDR2 SVGIG (reference sequence). Trimming took 4 bases from V and 0 from J, leaving 3 bases between them. CDR3 length equals 11 residues.